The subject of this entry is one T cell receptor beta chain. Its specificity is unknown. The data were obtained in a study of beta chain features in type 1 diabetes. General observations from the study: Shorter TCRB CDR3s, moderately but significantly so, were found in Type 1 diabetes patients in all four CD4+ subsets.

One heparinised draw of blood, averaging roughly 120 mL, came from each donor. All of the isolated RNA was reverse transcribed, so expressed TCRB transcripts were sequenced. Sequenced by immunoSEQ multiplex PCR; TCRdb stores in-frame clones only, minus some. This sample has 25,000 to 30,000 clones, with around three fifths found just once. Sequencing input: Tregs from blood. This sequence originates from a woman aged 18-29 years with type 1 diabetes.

The CDR3 DNA is TGTGCCAGCAGTAATCCCGGGACTAGCCGCAATGAGCAGTTCTTC. This sequence encodes CASSNPGTSRNEQFF. V and J are TRBV2 and TRBJ2-1; 9 bases are a match to TRBD2. V gave up 5 bases and J gave up 6 bases; unmatched junction bases: 8. Germline V CDR1 and CDR2: SNHLY, FYNNEI. This CDR3 contains 15 residues. Complete variable domain (other parts from reference TRBV2 and TRBJ2-1): EPEVTQTPSHQVTQMGQEVILRCVPISNHLYFYWYRQILGQKVEFLVSFYNNEISEKSEIFDDQFSVERPDGSNFTLKIRSTKLEDSAMYFCASSNPGTSRNEQFFGPGTRLTVL.